This TCR beta chain originates from a study of OX40 agonist ivuxolimab in advanced cancers. Sequenced by immunoSEQ multiplex PCR; TCRdb stores in-frame clones only, minus some. The sample has roughly 65,000 clones, around nine tenths seen once; the top ten hold about 0.9%. The trim removed 5 bases at V and 0 bases at J, leaving 3 bases unmatched. CDR1 and CDR2 (germline): MDHEN, SYDVKM. There are 15 residues in the CDR3. The chain carries TRBV28 and TRBJ1-5, with 8 bases matching TRBD1. The material was CD4+ or CD8+ T cells sorted from blood, obtained in a trial of the OX40 agonist ivuxolimab. This TCR came from an adult with an advanced solid tumor such as melanoma, head and neck, liver or kidney cancer. The CDR3 nucleotides are TGTGCCAGCAGTGGACAGGGTTATAGCAATCAGCCCCAGCATTTT. This translates into CASSGQGYSNQPQHF.